This TCR beta chain was sequenced in a study of T cell changes during pregnancy in multiple sclerosis. Using immunoSEQ multiplex PCR, the repertoire was profiled, and TCRdb retains in-frame clones only, with some absent. The profile covers approximately 83,000 clones, with 90% to 95% appearing a single time and 3.5% to 4.5% taken by the ten largest. From germline, CDR1 is SGHNT and CDR2 YYREEE (reference sequence). The ends were cut back, 2 bases at V and 3 bases at J, with 11 bases in the middle. CDR3 length equals 15 residues. This clonotype originated in a female donor with multiple sclerosis, enrolled in a pregnancy study. The chain carries TRBV5-4 and TRBJ1-4; D uncertain. The specimen was peripheral blood, collected in the first trimester of pregnancy. CDR3 sequence: CASSFMADPNEKLFF. The DNA for the CDR3 is TGTGCCAGCAGCTTCATGGCAGATCCTAATGAAAAACTGTTTTTT. The complete variable domain, with remaining parts taken from reference TRBV5-4 and TRBJ1-4, reads ETGVTQSPTHLIKTRGQQVTLRCSSQSGHNTVSWYQQALGQGPQFIFQYYREEENGRGNFPPRFSGLQFPNYSSELNVNALELDDSALYLCASSFMADPNEKLFFGSGTQLSVL.